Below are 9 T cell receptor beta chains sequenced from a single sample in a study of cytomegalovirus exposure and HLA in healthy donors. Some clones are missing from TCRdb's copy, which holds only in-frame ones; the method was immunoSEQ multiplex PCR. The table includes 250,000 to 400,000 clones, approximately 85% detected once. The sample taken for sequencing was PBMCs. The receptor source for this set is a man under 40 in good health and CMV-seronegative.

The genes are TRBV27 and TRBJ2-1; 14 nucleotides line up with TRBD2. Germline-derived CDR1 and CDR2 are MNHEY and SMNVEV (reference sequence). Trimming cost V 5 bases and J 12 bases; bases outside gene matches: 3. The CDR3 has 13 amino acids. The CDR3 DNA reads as TGTGCCAGCAGTCCAGGACTAGCGGGGGGGCAGTTCTTC. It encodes CASSPGLAGGQFF.

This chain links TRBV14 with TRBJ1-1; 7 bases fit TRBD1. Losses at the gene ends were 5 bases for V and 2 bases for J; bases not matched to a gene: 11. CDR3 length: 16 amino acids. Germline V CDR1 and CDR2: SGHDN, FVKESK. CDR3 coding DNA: TGTGCCAGCAGCGACCGGGACAGCTATCTAAACACTGAAGCTTTCTTT. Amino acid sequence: CASSDRDSYLNTEAFF.

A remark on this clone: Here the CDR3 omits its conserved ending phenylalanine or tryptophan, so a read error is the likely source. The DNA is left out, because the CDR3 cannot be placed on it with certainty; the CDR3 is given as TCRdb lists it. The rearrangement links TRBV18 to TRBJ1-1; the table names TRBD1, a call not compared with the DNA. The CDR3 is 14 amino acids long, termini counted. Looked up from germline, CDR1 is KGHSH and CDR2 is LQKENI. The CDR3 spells CASSPPGQGTTKPL.

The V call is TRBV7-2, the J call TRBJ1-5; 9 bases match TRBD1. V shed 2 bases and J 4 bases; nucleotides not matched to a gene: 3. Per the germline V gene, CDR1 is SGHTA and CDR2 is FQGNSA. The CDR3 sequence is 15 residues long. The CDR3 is CASSLTTGGNQPQHF. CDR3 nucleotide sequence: TGTGCCAGCAGCTTAACGACAGGGGGTAATCAGCCCCAGCATTTT.

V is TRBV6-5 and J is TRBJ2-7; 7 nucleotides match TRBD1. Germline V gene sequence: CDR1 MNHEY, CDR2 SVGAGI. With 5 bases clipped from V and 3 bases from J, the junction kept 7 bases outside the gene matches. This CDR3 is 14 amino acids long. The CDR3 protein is CASSEQGRYYEQYF. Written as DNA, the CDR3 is TGTGCCAGCAGTGAACAGGGGAGATACTACGAGCAGTACTTC.

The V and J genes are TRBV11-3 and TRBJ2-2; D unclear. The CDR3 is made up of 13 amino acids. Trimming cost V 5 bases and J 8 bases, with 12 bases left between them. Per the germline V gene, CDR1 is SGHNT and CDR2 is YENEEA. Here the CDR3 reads CASSAHGLGELFF. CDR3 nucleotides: TGTGCCAGCAGCGCCCACGGGTTGGGGGAGCTGTTTTTT.

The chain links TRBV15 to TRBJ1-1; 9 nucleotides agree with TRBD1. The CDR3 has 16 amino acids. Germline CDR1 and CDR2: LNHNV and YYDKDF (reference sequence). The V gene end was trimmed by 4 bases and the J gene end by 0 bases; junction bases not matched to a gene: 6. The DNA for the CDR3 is TGTGCCACCAGCAAACCCGGGACAGGGATGAACACTGAAGCTTTCTTT. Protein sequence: CATSKPGTGMNTEAFF.

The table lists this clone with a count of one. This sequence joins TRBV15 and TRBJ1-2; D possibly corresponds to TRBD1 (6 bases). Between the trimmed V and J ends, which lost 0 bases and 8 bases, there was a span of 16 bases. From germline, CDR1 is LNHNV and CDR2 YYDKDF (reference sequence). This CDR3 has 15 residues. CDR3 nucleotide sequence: TGTGCCACCAGCAGAGATCAGCAGGGGTATGGGGGCTACACCTTC. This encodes CATSRDQQGYGGYTF.

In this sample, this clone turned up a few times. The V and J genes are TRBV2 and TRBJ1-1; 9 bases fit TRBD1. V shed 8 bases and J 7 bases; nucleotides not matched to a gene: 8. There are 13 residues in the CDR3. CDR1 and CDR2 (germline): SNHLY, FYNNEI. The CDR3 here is CASGTGTPIEAFF. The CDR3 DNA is TGTGCCAGCGGGACAGGGACGCCGATTGAAGCTTTCTTT.